This T cell receptor beta chain was observed in a study of control samples from healthy donors and cancer patients. The assay was immunoSEQ multiplex PCR, and TCRdb's table has in-frame clones only and misses some. The repertoire consists of roughly 100,000 clones, with 88% occurring once and the leading ten covering about 14%. The CDR3 loop spans 17 amino acids. Per germline, CDR1 SNHLY and CDR2 FYNNEI. Between the trimmed V and J ends, which lost 0 bases and 5 bases, there was a span of 17 bases. The chain employs TRBV2 and TRBJ2-1; D ambiguous. Specimen: blood. The sequence derives from a man younger than 40 in good health. The CDR3 reads CASSEALFSHRDNEQFF. The CDR3 DNA reads TGTGCCAGCAGTGAAGCTTTATTCTCACACCGGGACAATGAGCAGTTCTTC.